The 12 T cell receptor beta chains below come from one sample, sequenced in a study of shared clonotypes between healthy human individuals. CD45RO-negative, CCR7-positively selected cells formed the naive CD8 fraction, excluding terminally differentiated effector memory CD45RA+ cells. TCRdb keeps only in-frame clones here, not all; method: immunoSEQ multiplex PCR. The sample lists about 2.2 million clones; 93% were seen once. The sequenced sample was naive CD8+ T cells from PBMCs. Receptor source: a man in his late teens or twenties in good health. Some clones in this sample may be carry-over from other donors' samples.

V gene TRBV27 combines with J gene TRBJ2-1; 7 bases are a match to TRBD2. The CDR3 sequence is 15 residues long. V shed 3 bases, J shed 10 bases, and the junction held 12 bases outside the gene matches. Germline V gene sequence: CDR1 MNHEY, CDR2 SMNVEV (reference sequence). In nucleotides, the CDR3 is TGTGCCAGCAGTTTTTTGGGTTCGGGGGAGGGAGAGCAGTTCTTC. Protein product: CASSFLGSGEGEQFF.

The genes are TRBV29-1 and TRBJ2-7; D assignment may be TRBD1 or TRBD2 (6 bases each). The CDR3 is 13 residues long. The V end lost 4 bases, the J end lost 1 base, and 11 bases lay between the germline ends. Germline CDR1 reads SQVTM; CDR2 reads ANQGSEA. CDR3 coding DNA: TGCAGCGTTGGCGGGACACTTTCCTACGAGCAGTACTTC. Protein sequence: CSVGGTLSYEQYF.

The chain has TRBV7-9 and TRBJ2-7; 12 positions agree with TRBD1. CDR3 length: 17 amino acids. The V gene's germline CDR1 is SEHNR and CDR2 FQNEAQ (reference sequence). J gave up 3 bases and V 7 bases, and 13 bases lay outside the gene matches. The CDR3 region is CASTLGGTGGRGYEQYF. DNA for the CDR3: TGTGCCAGCACCCTAGGGGGGACAGGGGGCCGGGGCTACGAGCAGTACTTC. Full variable domain (rest looked up from reference TRBV7-9 and TRBJ2-7): DTGVSQNPRHKITKRGQNVTFRCDPISEHNRLYWYRQTLGQGPEFLTYFQNEAQLEKSRLLSDRFSAERPKGSFSTLEIQRTEQGDSAMYLCASTLGGTGGRGYEQYFGPGTRLTVT.

This clone was seen just once. Different DNA sequences within this sample yield the same CDR3. The V gene is TRBV9, the J gene TRBJ1-5, with D tentatively TRBD1 (5 bases). CDR1 and CDR2 from the germline V gene are SGDLS and YYNGEE. V was shortened by 0 bases and J by 3 bases, with 7 bases between the two germline ends. The length of the CDR3 is 14 residues. The CDR3 loop is CASSVGQSNQPQHF. The CDR3 nucleotides read TGTGCCAGCAGCGTAGGACAGTCCAATCAGCCCCAGCATTTT.

This clone is a singleton in its sample. The chain recombines TRBV28 with TRBJ1-2; D is undetermined. Trimming removed 5 bases at V and 3 bases at J, with 16 bases between. Looked up from germline, CDR1 is MDHEN and CDR2 is SYDVKM. This CDR3 has 15 residues. DNA of the CDR3: TGTGCCAGCAGTCAACCCCGGGAGGGCGACTATGGCTACACCTTC. Translating gives CASSQPREGDYGYTF.

V is TRBV30 and J is TRBJ2-7, with 7 nucleotides matching TRBD1. Germline V gene data show CDR1 as GTSNPN and CDR2 as SVGIG (reference sequence). The CDR3 totals 14 residues. V lost 3 bases to trimming and J lost 0 bases; unmatched junction nucleotides: 5. CDR3 protein: CAWRRGTASYEQYF. Written as DNA, the CDR3 is TGTGCCTGGAGGAGGGGGACAGCCTCCTACGAGCAGTACTTC. Filled out from reference TRBV30 and TRBJ2-7, the complete variable domain reads SQTIHQWPATLVQPVGSPLSLECTVEGTSNPNLYWYRQAAGRGLQLLFYSVGIGQISSEVPQNLSASRPQDRQFILSSKKLLLSDSGFYLCAWRRGTASYEQYFGPGTRLTVT.

The count of this clone is one. CDR3 region: CASSDPGTVYGYTF. CDR3 DNA: TGTGCCAGCAGCGATCCCGGGACGGTCTATGGCTACACCTTC. V and J are TRBV13 and TRBJ1-2, with D perhaps TRBD1 (5 bases). The CDR3 is 14 amino acids. The germline CDR1 and CDR2 sequences are PRHDT and FYEKMQ (reference sequence). Trimming removed 5 bases from V and 4 bases from J, with 14 bases in between.

The V gene is TRBV11-1, the J gene TRBJ1-2; D may be TRBD1 (5 bases). The germline CDR1 and CDR2 sequences are SGHAT and FQDESV (reference sequence). The CDR3 runs 14 residues. V dropped 10 bases and J dropped 5 bases, with 20 bases sitting between them. The CDR3 DNA sequence: TGTGCCACTACGAAGGGGAGAAAACCTTATGGCTACACCTTC. Its translation is CATTKGRKPYGYTF.

As regards this clone: Within the sample, other DNA sequences also encode this same CDR3. V usage is TRBV27 and J usage is TRBJ2-7; 11 bases fit TRBD2. CDR1 is MNHEY and CDR2 is SMNVEV in the germline V gene (reference sequence). Trimming at V came to 6 bases and at J to 0 bases, leaving 7 bases not matched to a gene. The CDR3 extends over 16 amino acids. The CDR3 here is CASSSPGTSGSYEQYF. The DNA for the CDR3 is TGTGCCAGCAGCTCCCCCGGGACTAGCGGCTCCTACGAGCAGTACTTC.

V is TRBV27 and J is TRBJ2-1; D not certain. The germline V gene encodes CDR1 MNHEY and CDR2 SMNVEV (reference sequence). The CDR3 is made up of 12 amino acids. V shed 7 bases and J shed 7 bases, with 11 bases lying between them. The CDR3 DNA follows: TGTGCCAGCAACTACTATGGGAATGAGCAGTTCTTC. Amino acid sequence: CASNYYGNEQFF.

This clone occurred once. The sample has other DNA sequences that encode this CDR3 too. The chain is built from TRBV28 and TRBJ1-1; 7 bases map to TRBD1. The J segment lost 5 bases and the V segment lost 1 base, leaving 4 bases of the junction unmatched. Germline-derived CDR1 and CDR2 are MDHEN and SYDVKM. The CDR3 extends over 14 amino acids. The CDR3: CASSLYQGGTEAFF. CDR3 DNA sequence: TGTGCCAGCAGTTTATATCAGGGGGGGACTGAAGCTTTCTTT. Based on the CDR3 plus reference TRBV28 and TRBJ1-1, the full variable domain is DVKVTQSSRYLVKRTGEKVFLECVQDMDHENMFWYRQDPGLGLRLIYFSYDVKMKEKGDIPEGYSVSREKKERFSLILESASTNQTSMYLCASSLYQGGTEAFFGQGTRLTVV.

This sequence joins TRBV5-1 and TRBJ2-7; the D gene is possibly TRBD2 (6 bases). Trimming shortened V by 4 bases and J by 0 bases, and 20 bases separated the two germline ends. Germline CDR1 is SGHRS and CDR2 is YFSETQ. This CDR3 spans 17 amino acids. CDR3 sequence (DNA): TGCGCCAGCAGCCCTACTTGGGGGGAGCCCTCCTCCTACGAGCAGTACTTC. As protein: CASSPTWGEPSSYEQYF.